These T cell receptor beta chains were read from a single sample in a study of identifying expanded T cells in peripheral blood. Sequencing was performed with immunoSEQ multiplex PCR; in TCRdb, only in-frame clones are kept and a portion is missing. The table records some 90,000 clones, about 90% of them present only once. Material: blood. The receptor source for this set is a person aged 18 to 75 in good health. Both conserved end residues are part of each CDR3. The D gene is left open where the match is weak. Clone size appears in some rows only: once, few, many, or a class for an expanded clone.

j_gene | abundance | v_gene | d_gene | CDR3nt | CDR3aa
TRBJ2-5 | once | TRBV5-1 | . | TGCGCCAGCAGCTTTAGCCCCCGAGGGTGGGAGACCCAGTACTTC | CASSFSPRGWETQYF
TRBJ1-3 | . | TRBV5-1 | . | TGCGCCAGCAGCTCGGCCCGAGGAAACACCATATATTTT | CASSSARGNTIYF
TRBJ1-5 | . | TRBV27 | TRBD1 | TGTGCCAGCAGTTCTCGGACAGGGAGGAGGGCGGGCAATCAGCCCCAGCATTTT | CASSSRTGRRAGNQPQHF
TRBJ1-1 | . | TRBV10-1 | . | TGCGCCAGCAGTCCAGGCCCCGGAGACACTGAAGCTTTCTTT | CASSPGPGDTEAFF
TRBJ2-7 | . | TRBV18 | . | TGTGCCAGCTCATCCCTCACCCCCCCCGAGCAGTACTTC | CASSSLTPPEQYF
TRBJ1-2 | . | TRBV7-9 | . | TGTGCCAGCAGCTTATTCCCAGGCTATGGCTACACCTTC | CASSLFPGYGYTF
TRBJ1-6 | . | TRBV28 | . | TGTGCCAGCAGTTATAGAAGGTTTCTCGACGGGGCCCTCCACTTT | CASSYRRFLDGALHF
TRBJ2-1 | . | TRBV25-1 | . | TGTGCCAGCAGTGATGTGCGACAAAGGCTCCAGTACAATGAGCAGTTCTTC | CASSDVRQRLQYNEQFF
TRBJ1-1 | . | TRBV10-3 | TRBD1 | TGTGCCATATCGCGAGAGCGGACAGGGAAGGACACTGAAGCTTTCTTT | CAISRERTGKDTEAFF
TRBJ2-7 | . | TRBV10-3 | . | TGTGCCATCAGTGATTGGTGGGGGGGCCTCCACGAGCAGTACTTC | CAISDWWGGLHEQYF
TRBJ2-3 | . | TRBV5-6 | . | TGTGCCAGCACCTTAGTTACTGGGGCCCTTAGCACAGATACGCAGTATTTT | CASTLVTGALSTDTQYF
TRBJ1-2 | . | TRBV9 | TRBD1 | TGTGCCAGCAGAGGGACAGAGTACTATGGCTACACCTTC | CASRGTEYYGYTF
TRBJ1-2 | few | TRBV18 | . | TGTGCCAGCTCCCCGACAGTAGACTCGATCTATGGCTACACCTTC | CASSPTVDSIYGYTF
TRBJ1-1 | once | TRBV27 | . | TGTGCCAGCAGTTTTTCTATTACTAACGAAGCTTTCTTT | CASSFSITNEAFF
TRBJ2-1 | . | TRBV5-1 | . | TGCGCCAGCAGCTTGGGACCCGACAATGAGCAGTTCTTC | CASSLGPDNEQFF
TRBJ1-5 | . | TRBV19 | . | TGTGCCAGTAGCGCTTCTGCTGGACGGTTAATTCAGCCCCAGCATTTT | CASSASAGRLIQPQHF
TRBJ1-3 | . | TRBV7-9 | . | TGTGCCAGCAGCCTGATATTCGGACAATCTGGAAACACCATATATTTT | CASSLIFGQSGNTIYF
TRBJ2-7 | . | TRBV21-1 | . | TGTGCCAGCAGCAGTGTTTGGGACAGGCCCCGGTTGGTTACCTACGAGCAGTACTTC | CASSSVWDRPRLVTYEQYF
TRBJ1-2 | . | TRBV6-4 | TRBD1 | TGTGCCAGCAGTGAACAGGGGTCTTATGGCTACACCTTC | CASSEQGSYGYTF
TRBJ2-6 | . | TRBV5-4 | TRBD1 | TGTGCCAGCAGTTTCGTGGACAGGGACTCTGGGGCCAACGTCCTGACTTTC | CASSFVDRDSGANVLTF
TRBJ2-7 | . | TRBV6-5 | TRBD2 | TGTGCCAGCAGCCGAATTGGGAGGGGGCAGTACTTC | CASSRIGRGQYF
TRBJ1-1 | . | TRBV2 | . | TGTGCCAGCAGACAGCGACAGGACAACACTGAAGCTTTCTTT | CASRQRQDNTEAFF
TRBJ1-1 | . | TRBV19 | . | TGTGCCAGCGGACACGCGAACACTGAAGCTTTCTTT | CASGHANTEAFF
TRBJ1-2 | . | TRBV7-2 | . | TGTGCCAGCAGCCCCGGCGATTATGGCTACACCTTC | CASSPGDYGYTF
TRBJ2-5 | . | TRBV7-9 | . | TGTGCCAGCAGCTTCCCCGGCGGAGGGGCGGAGACCCAGTACTTC | CASSFPGGGAETQYF
TRBJ1-5 | . | TRBV6-5 | . | TGTGCCAGCAGTTACGTGTCTGTAAATCAGCCCCAGCATTTT | CASSYVSVNQPQHF
TRBJ1-2 | . | TRBV15 | TRBD1 | TGTGCCACCAGCAGAGATGCAGTCAGGGGGAGAGGCTACACCTTC | CATSRDAVRGRGYTF
TRBJ2-2 | . | TRBV19 | TRBD1 | TGTGCCAGTAGTCCCTCGGGACAGGGGATTAATCCCGGGGAGCTGTTTTTT | CASSPSGQGINPGELFF
TRBJ1-4 | . | TRBV30 | TRBD1 | TGTGCCTGGGACGGACAGGGGGCTATTGAAAAACTGTTTTTT | CAWDGQGAIEKLFF
TRBJ1-1 | few | TRBV4-1 | TRBD1 | TGCGCCAGCAGGCTCATAGGGGGCAACACTGAAGCTTTCTTT | CASRLIGGNTEAFF